What follows describes a single TCR beta chain. In the study's own analysis: Reference gene primer amplification gave estimated nucleated cell counts. The method was immunoSEQ multiplex PCR; TCRdb's version includes in-frame clones alone and lacks a portion of them. For V, J and clone size, that table is used; D and trimming come from the DNA. The repertoire includes tens of thousands of clones, 65% to 85% of them detected once, and about 16% sits in the top ten. This specimen comes from a study of blood T cell repertoires in COVID-19. Overall study context: Acute and convalescent COVID-19 samples came from the United States, Italy and Spain. T cells, B-cell-depleted T cells, or PBMCs supplied cDNA or gDNA.

The CDR3 totals 13 residues. V was shortened by 3 bases and J by 5 bases, with 11 bases between the two germline ends. The germline V gene encodes CDR1 SGDLS and CDR2 YYNGEE. The sequenced material came from peripheral blood. The rearrangement links TRBV9 to TRBJ2-5, with TRBD1 as a possible D gene (6 bases). The TCR sequence derives from a human donor with active or convalescent COVID-19. The donor label of this sample is uncertain. The DNA for the CDR3 is TGTGCCAGCAGCGAGGCCACAGGGGAGACCCAGTACTTC. Its protein is CASSEATGETQYF.